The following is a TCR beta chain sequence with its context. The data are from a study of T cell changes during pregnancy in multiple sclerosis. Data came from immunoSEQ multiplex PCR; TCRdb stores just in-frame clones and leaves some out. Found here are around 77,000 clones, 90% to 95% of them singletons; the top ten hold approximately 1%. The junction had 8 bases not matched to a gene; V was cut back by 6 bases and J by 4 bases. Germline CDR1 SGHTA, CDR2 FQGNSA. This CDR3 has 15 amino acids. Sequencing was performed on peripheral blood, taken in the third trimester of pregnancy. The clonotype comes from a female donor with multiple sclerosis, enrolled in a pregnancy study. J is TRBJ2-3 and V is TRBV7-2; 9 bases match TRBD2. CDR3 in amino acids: CASRVAGAKADTQYF. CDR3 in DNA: TGTGCCAGCAGAGTAGCGGGAGCAAAGGCAGATACGCAGTATTTT.